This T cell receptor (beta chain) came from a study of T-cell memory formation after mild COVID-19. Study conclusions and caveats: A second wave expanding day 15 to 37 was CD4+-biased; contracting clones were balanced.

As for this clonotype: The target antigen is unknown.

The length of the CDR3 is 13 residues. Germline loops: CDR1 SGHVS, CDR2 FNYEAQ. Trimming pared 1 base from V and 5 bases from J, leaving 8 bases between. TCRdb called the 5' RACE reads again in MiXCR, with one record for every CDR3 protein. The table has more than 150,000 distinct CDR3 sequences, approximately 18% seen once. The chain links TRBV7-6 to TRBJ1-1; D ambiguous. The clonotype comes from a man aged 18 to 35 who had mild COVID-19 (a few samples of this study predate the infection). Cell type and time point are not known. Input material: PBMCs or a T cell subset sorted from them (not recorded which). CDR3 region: CASSLGRQTEAFF. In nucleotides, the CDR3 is TGTGCCAGCAGCTTAGGGCGTCAGACTGAAGCTTTCTTT.